What follows are 28 T cell receptor beta chains derived from one specimen sequenced in a study of blood T cells in healthy people across ages. Primers used in a second PCR of about 6 to 11 cycles were a sample-barcoded 5' primer and a J-beta primer mix. TCRdb used MiXCR to reprocess the 5' RACE reads, holding one entry per CDR3 protein. The sample shows 1.5 million to 2 million distinct CDR3 sequences, roughly 52% of them seen only once. The sequencing input was blood. These receptors all come from a woman in her 40s in good health.

This sequence joins TRBV4-2 and TRBJ1-2; a possible D gene is TRBD1 (5 bases). Trimming took off 4 bases at V and 3 bases at J, with 15 bases between the two ends. The CDR3 length is 15 residues. Per the germline V gene, CDR1 is LGHNA and CDR2 is YNFKEQ. This chain's CDR3 is CASSRSAGTDYGYTF. The CDR3 DNA follows: TGTGCCAGCAGCCGGTCCGCCGGGACGGACTATGGCTACACCTTC.

This rearrangement joins TRBV29-1 to TRBJ2-5, with D tentatively TRBD1 (5 bases). The CDR3 is made up of 10 amino acids. Germline V gene sequence: CDR1 SQVTM, CDR2 ANQGSEA. DNA for the CDR3: TGCGCAGGGTGGGGAGAGACCCAGTACTTC. Translated: CAGWGETQYF. Complete variable domain (other parts from reference TRBV29-1 and TRBJ2-5): SAVISQKPSRDICQRGTSLTIQCQVDSQVTMMFWYRQQPGQSLTLIATANQGSEATYESGFVIDKFPISRPNLTFSTLTVSNMSPEDSSIYLCAGWGETQYFGPGTRLLVL.

This clonotype turned up a few times. The genes are TRBV7-2 and TRBJ1-5; 8 positions match TRBD1. The CDR3 is 14 amino acids. Trimming cost V 4 bases and J 9 bases; bases outside gene matches: 8. The V gene's germline CDR1 is SGHTA and CDR2 FQGNSA. CDR3 bases: TGTGCCAGCAGCTACACAGGGGGTTCCCCGCCCCAGCATTTT. Translated: CASSYTGGSPPQHF.

The V and J genes are TRBV5-1 and TRBJ2-3, with unresolved D. The V gene lost 4 bases and the J gene lost 3 bases, with 21 bases spanning the gap. CDR1 and CDR2 (germline): SGHRS, YFSETQ. CDR3 size: 17 residues. CDR3 in amino acids: CASSRNEDTLGTDTQYF. For the CDR3, the DNA is TGCGCCAGCAGCAGAAATGAAGACACTCTGGGAACAGATACGCAGTATTTT.

This chain connects TRBV4-2 to TRBJ1-2, with TRBD1 as a possible D gene (6 bases). V lost 0 bases and J lost 5, with 19 bases in between. Germline V lookup: CDR1 LGHNA, CDR2 YNFKEQ. There are 17 residues in the CDR3. This CDR3 reads CASSQDRRGTDSYGYTF. CDR3 nucleotide sequence: TGTGCCAGCAGCCAAGATAGAAGGGGGACGGATTCTTATGGCTACACCTTC.

Concerning this clonotype itself: A junction boundary mismatches the germline segment, possibly from a read error. The chain links TRBV10-3 to TRBJ2-7; weak D call: TRBD1 (5 bases). The CDR3 has 15 amino acids. Germline V lookup: CDR1 ENHRY, CDR2 SYGVKD. In DNA, the CDR3 is TGTGCCATCGGTGATATCGAGGCAGGGATTAACGAGCAGTACTTC. It translates to CAIGDIEAGINEQYF.

V is TRBV6-5 and J is TRBJ2-7; TRBD2 is a possible D gene (5 bases). Near its end, the DNA agrees better with TRBJ2-1, so the J call may be wrong. CDR3 length: 16 residues. Germline V lookup: CDR1 MNHEY, CDR2 SVGAGI. CDR3 in amino acids: CASSYFSGSAPYEQFF. CDR3 coding DNA: TGTGCCAGCAGTTACTTCTCGGGGTCGGCCCCCTACGAGCAGTTCTTC.

This clonotype was counted between two and nine times. The chain recombines TRBV20-1 with TRBJ2-1; D gene ambiguous. The V end lost 3 bases, the J end lost 14 bases, and 17 bases lay between the germline ends. Germline values: CDR1 DFQATT, CDR2 SNEGSKA (reference sequence). CDR3 length equals 12 residues. The CDR3 DNA follows: TGCAGTGCTAGGCAGTCCTCTTCAACGGAGTTCTTC. Translation: CSARQSSSTEFF.

J is TRBJ2-1 and V is TRBV12-5, with 9 nucleotides matching TRBD2. V shed 0 bases and J 0 bases; nucleotides not matched to a gene: 6. Germline V gene data show CDR1 as LGHNT and CDR2 as FRNRAP. The CDR3 contains 18 residues. The chain's CDR3 is CASGLVAVAGASYNEQFF. Here the CDR3 DNA reads TGTGCTAGTGGTTTGGTAGCGGTAGCGGGGGCCTCCTACAATGAGCAGTTCTTC.

The chain carries TRBV29-1 and TRBJ2-2, with 9 positions matching TRBD2. The CDR3 sequence is 15 residues long. The trim removed 5 bases at V and 1 base at J, leaving 5 bases unmatched. Germline CDR1 reads SQVTM; CDR2 reads ANQGSEA. CDR3 coding DNA: TGCAGCGTTTCCCGGACTAGCGAGAACACCGGGGAGCTGTTTTTT. It is translated as CSVSRTSENTGELFF.

V and J are TRBV6-2 or TRBV6-3 and TRBJ2-5; weak D call: TRBD1 (6 bases). The ends were cut back, 6 bases at V and 5 bases at J, with 13 bases in the middle. This CDR3 contains 13 residues. Germline lookup yields CDR1 MNHEY and CDR2 SVGEGT. Here the CDR3 DNA reads TGTGCCAGCAGACTATCAGGGGAGGAGACCCAGTACTTC. Protein: CASRLSGEETQYF.

This clonotype was recorded once. The chain has TRBV28 and TRBJ1-2; TRBD1 is a possible D gene (5 bases). Per germline, CDR1 MDHEN and CDR2 SYDVKM. V lost 6 bases to trimming and J lost 4 bases, with 21 bases between them. There are 16 residues in the CDR3. For the CDR3, the DNA is TGTGCCAGCAGCCAAAAGTCAACCGACAGCCCCTATGGCTACACCTTC. Protein sequence: CASSQKSTDSPYGYTF.

In nucleotides, the CDR3 is TGTGCCAGCACTGCCTTGGCTTCTTCACCCCTCCACTTT. Residues: CASTALASSPLHF. J is TRBJ1-6 and V is TRBV27, with D uncertain. CDR3 length: 13 amino acids. Germline values: CDR1 MNHEY, CDR2 SMNVEV (reference sequence). Trimming took 7 bases from V and 9 from J, leaving 13 bases between them.

This chain links TRBV20-1 with TRBJ1-6; the match to TRBD1 covers 8 bases. V was clipped by 1 base and J by 9 bases; unmatched bases: 5. The CDR3 length is 14 residues. The V gene's germline CDR1 is DFQATT and CDR2 SNEGSKA (reference sequence). DNA of the CDR3: TGCAGTGCTAGAGTTGCAGGGGGCATTTCACCCCTCCACTTT. Its protein product is CSARVAGGISPLHF.

This clonotype has only a few counts. This rearrangement joins TRBV3-1 to TRBJ2-4; D possibly corresponds to TRBD1 (6 bases). The J call is uncertain, as TRBJ2-5 better fits the DNA end. The CDR3 is 14 residues long. Germline values: CDR1 LGHDT, CDR2 YNNKEL (reference sequence). The CDR3 nucleotides read TGTGCCAGCAGCCAAGCGCAGGGGCATGAGACCCAGTACTTC. This gives the protein CASSQAQGHETQYF.

CDR3 in amino acids: CASIGPDEKLFF. CDR3 DNA: TGTGCCAGCATCGGCCCGGATGAAAAACTGTTTTTT. The genes are TRBV6-5 and TRBJ1-4, with D unclear. Trimming stripped 7 bases from V and 6 bases from J, with 9 bases between. The CDR3 has 12 amino acids. Germline assignment: CDR1 MNHEY and CDR2 SVGAGI.

The gene calls are TRBV20-1 and TRBJ2-3, with D possibly matching TRBD1 (6 bases). Germline V gene sequence: CDR1 DFQATT, CDR2 SNEGSKA (reference sequence). The CDR3 length is 14 residues. The ends were cut back, 1 base at V and 5 bases at J, with 13 bases in the middle. The CDR3 DNA is TGCAGTGCTAGAGTACCACAGGGTATAGATACGCAGTATTTT. Protein: CSARVPQGIDTQYF.

J is TRBJ2-1 and V is TRBV27; 10 bases are a match to TRBD2. Germline CDR1 reads MNHEY; CDR2 reads SMNVEV (reference sequence). This CDR3 spans 14 amino acids. J was trimmed by 10 bases and V by 6 bases; bases with no gene match: 9. CDR3 bases: TGTGCCAGCAGGGTAGCGGGGGGCTTAGGGGAGCAGTTCTTC. Translating it yields CASRVAGGLGEQFF.

CDR3 nucleotide sequence: TGTGCCAGCAGCTTTGTACACTCCTACAATGAGCAGTTCTTC. The encoded protein is CASSFVHSYNEQFF. The genes are TRBV7-2 and TRBJ2-1, with D unresolved. V dropped 3 bases and J dropped 0 bases, with 6 bases sitting between them. In germline, CDR1 is SGHTA, CDR2 FQGNSA. The CDR3 is made up of 14 amino acids.

This chain joins TRBV4-1 and TRBJ2-7; D tentatively fits TRBD1 or TRBD2 (5 bases each). Germline lookup yields CDR1 MGHRA and CDR2 YSYEKL. The CDR3 consists of 13 residues. V was clipped by 0 bases and J by 12 bases, with 15 bases between them. CDR3 DNA sequence: TGCGCCAGCAGCCAAGATGGGGGTGGGGATGGGTACTTC. Its protein product is CASSQDGGGDGYF.

The CDR3 region is CASSLIRERNEKLFF. The CDR3 region has the DNA TGTGCCAGCAGTTTAATCAGGGAAAGGAATGAAAAACTGTTTTTT. The chain combines TRBV27 with TRBJ1-4, with D perhaps matching TRBD1 (5 bases). Germline V gene data show CDR1 as MNHEY and CDR2 as SMNVEV (reference sequence). This CDR3 region has 15 residues. Trimming stripped 2 bases from V and 5 bases from J, with 12 bases between.

This clonotype has only one observation. The chain uses TRBV6-1 and TRBJ2-5, with D hard to call. The J call is doubtful: the DNA matches TRBJ2-7 better. CDR3 length: 15 residues. Germline loops: CDR1 MNHNS, CDR2 SASEGT. Here the CDR3 DNA reads TGTGCCAGCAGTGAAGCCTGGCAGCTTCCTTACGAGCAGTACTTC. Its protein product is CASSEAWQLPYEQYF.

This clonotype came up a few times. The chain carries TRBV3-1 and TRBJ2-1, with TRBD1 matching over 9 bases. The CDR3 is 15 residues long. Germline trimming cut 5 bases from V and 8 bases from J; bases unmatched to any gene: 10. Per the germline V gene, CDR1 is LGHDT and CDR2 is YNNKEL (reference sequence). Here the CDR3 DNA reads TGTGCCAGCAGCAGAGAGGGACAGGGTGGCGATGAGCAGTTCTTC. It encodes CASSREGQGGDEQFF.

The CDR3 loop reads CASSASSGASYEQYF. The CDR3 bases are TGTGCCAGCAGCGCATCTAGCGGGGCATCCTACGAGCAGTACTTC. The genes are TRBV9 and TRBJ2-7; TRBD2 aligns across 9 bases. Unmatched junction bases numbered 5, after V lost 3 bases and J lost 1 base. CDR1 is SGDLS, CDR2 YYNGEE, per germline. The CDR3 has 15 amino acids.

The rearrangement links TRBV2 to TRBJ2-7, with D perhaps TRBD2 (6 bases). With 7 bases removed from V and 2 bases from J, the gap between germline ends came to 12 bases. The germline V gene has CDR1 SNHLY and CDR2 FYNNEI. This CDR3 region has 13 residues. The CDR3 loop reads CASNRGIAYEQYF. Written as DNA, the CDR3 is TGTGCCAGCAACCGGGGGATCGCCTACGAGCAGTACTTC.

This clonotype was found many times. The chain uses TRBV5-5 and TRBJ2-3; TRBD1 might be the D (6 bases). Germline-derived CDR1 and CDR2 are SGHKS and YYEKEE (reference sequence). The CDR3 is made up of 13 amino acids. The V gene lost 5 bases and the J gene lost 0 bases, with 7 bases spanning the gap. The CDR3 is CASRDRSTDTQYF. The CDR3 DNA follows: TGTGCCAGCAGGGACAGAAGCACAGATACGCAGTATTTT.

This clonotype has only a few counts. V and J are TRBV6-5 and TRBJ2-1; D might be TRBD1 or TRBD2, each matching 6 bases. The germline gives CDR1 MNHEY, CDR2 SVGAGI. Trimming took off 4 bases at V and 6 bases at J, with 16 bases between the two ends. The CDR3 is made up of 15 amino acids. The CDR3 region is CASSSRDTDFNEQFF. As DNA, the CDR3 is TGTGCCAGCAGTTCGCGGGACACAGATTTCAATGAGCAGTTCTTC.

The chain carries TRBV19 and TRBJ2-1, with D maybe TRBD1 (5 bases). Germline CDR1 LNHDA, CDR2 SQIVND (reference sequence). The CDR3 runs 13 residues. Trimming left V 3 bases short and J 6 bases short, with 9 bases between. The CDR3 loop is CASSMVQANEQFF. In nucleotides, the CDR3 is TGTGCCAGTAGTATGGTACAGGCCAATGAGCAGTTCTTC.